This T cell receptor (beta chain) is drawn from a study of T cell repertoires in cytomegalovirus infection. Whole-study context: CMV infection and matching HLA type were both indicated by public TCR beta signatures. Study findings and constraints: In two of eight donors, the top clonotype was HLA-C-restricted CMV-specific.

This clonotype was observed at least ten times. Its antigen remains unknown. The CDR3 sequence is 15 residues long. Trimming cost V 4 bases and J 1 base; bases outside gene matches: 3. Germline-derived CDR1 and CDR2 are SGHVS and FNYEAQ. MiXCR, run by TCRdb on the reads, gives a single entry per CDR3 protein. The sample has nearly 550,000 distinct CDR3 sequences, about 17% seen once. The sequencing input was CD8+ T cells from PBMCs. This TCR came from a human donor in good health (CMV status not recorded). Some clones in this sample may be carry-over from other donors' samples. The chain carries TRBV7-6 and TRBJ1-5; 8 positions match TRBD1. The CDR3 sequence is CASSSRTGSNQPQHF. CDR3 bases: TGTGCCAGCAGCTCCAGGACAGGGAGCAATCAGCCCCAGCATTTT.